The entry below gives a single T cell receptor (beta chain) sequence along with its context. Its antigen is currently unknown. This record comes from a study of T cell responses to AZD1222 COVID-19 vaccine. Study as a whole: Second-dose timings of about 4 or about 12 weeks were pooled.

Trimming left V 5 bases short and J 5 bases short, with 10 bases between. The V gene's germline CDR1 is MNHNS and CDR2 SASEGT. The CDR3 covers 13 residues. Clones were read by immunoSEQ multiplex PCR, and TCRdb kept only the in-frame ones, dropping some. Found here are about 140,000 clones, approximately 90% of them singletons; the top ten hold around 1.5%. General study results and limits: Recipients of AZD1222 seropositive at baseline numbered only 6 or 7. Clonal diversity was possibly underestimated, and the donors were mostly white British, with more females. Regions left unmutated in variants are reportedly the target of nearly half of spike-specific TCRs.

The J gene is TRBJ1-5, the V gene TRBV6-1; D gene uncertain. The sample in question was peripheral blood, obtained on day 0 of AZD1222 vaccination. This receptor was identified in an adult in good health. The CDR3 is CASSLGAYQPQHF. Here the CDR3 DNA reads TGTGCCAGCAGTTTGGGCGCCTATCAGCCCCAGCATTTT.